This T cell receptor beta chain was observed in a study of T cells in Graves' hyperthyroidism and ophthalmopathy. For the study at large: Staff took peripheral blood when the initial diagnosis was made, before any treatment began. Findings of the study overall: Also found in blood were most expanded thyroid clonotypes above 0.001.

This CDR3 comprises 13 residues. The V end was cut by 7 bases, the J end by 3 bases, with 12 bases between. CDR1 MDHEN and CDR2 SYDVKM come from the germline V gene. This clonotype was observed many times. The antigen remains unidentified. The source material, RNA transcripts, was used to amplify TCR beta CDR3 regions. Primed by the HTBI set, a first-round RT-PCR was run on the TCR CDR3. TCRdb re-called the multiplex PCR reads with MiXCR, one entry per CDR3 protein. The data show fewer than 450,000 distinct CDR3 sequences, under 20% seen once. Sequenced input: blood. The chain couples TRBV28 to TRBJ1-1; perhaps TRBD1 as D (5 bases). The TCR sequence derives from a man aged 18 to 30 with Graves' ophthalmopathy. The CDR3 DNA reads TGTGCCAGCACCGCCGACAGTTACACTGAAGCTTTCTTT. The encoded protein is CASTADSYTEAFF.